The entry that follows covers one T cell receptor (beta chain) sequence. The CDR3 extends over 15 amino acids. Germline V lookup: CDR1 SGHRS, CDR2 YFSETQ. Trimming shortened V by 3 bases and J by 2 bases, and 14 bases separated the two germline ends. Only in-frame clones appear in the TCRdb table, and some are missing; sequencing was by immunoSEQ multiplex PCR. The sample holds 40,000 to 45,000 clones, roughly nine tenths seen once. The data derive from a study of T cell changes during pregnancy in multiple sclerosis. The receptor comes from a female donor with multiple sclerosis, enrolled in a pregnancy study. V is TRBV5-1 and J is TRBJ1-2; TRBD1 might be the D (5 bases). This material consisted of CD4+ T cells from peripheral blood mononuclear cells, taken before pregnancy. The CDR3 region is CASSYTPRENYGYTF. The CDR3 nucleotides read TGCGCCAGCAGCTATACCCCCAGGGAAAACTATGGCTACACCTTC.